These 12 T cell receptor beta chains were all obtained from the same sample, sequenced in a study of T cells in Graves' hyperthyroidism and ophthalmopathy. RNA transcripts gave rise to amplified TCR beta CDR3 regions. When the TCR CDR3 underwent first-round RT-PCR, the HTBI primer set was used. TCRdb fed the multiplex PCR reads into MiXCR, producing one record per CDR3 protein. The sample has roughly 700,000 distinct CDR3 sequences; 35% are singletons. The sample comprised blood. These receptors all stem from a woman aged 35 to 49 with Graves' hyperthyroidism.

J is TRBJ2-6 and V is TRBV7-6; D is perhaps TRBD2 (5 bases). Germline loops: CDR1 SGHVS, CDR2 FNYEAQ. The CDR3 spans 14 residues. V lost 4 bases to trimming and J lost 4 bases, with 8 bases between them. CDR3 amino acids: CASSSLAGANVLTF. In DNA form, the CDR3 reads TGTGCCAGCAGCTCCTTAGCGGGGGCCAACGTCCTGACTTTC.

The chain employs TRBV7-9 and TRBJ1-5, with 12 bases matching TRBD1. The CDR3 length is 18 residues. Germline values: CDR1 SEHNR, CDR2 FQNEAQ (reference sequence). The trim removed 5 bases at V and 1 base at J, leaving 9 bases unmatched. The DNA of the CDR3 is TGTGCCAGCAGCCCCCCCCCGGGACAGGGGGCGAGCAATCAGCCCCAGCATTTT. Translation gives CASSPPPGQGASNQPQHF.

V is TRBV6-6 and J is TRBJ2-2; D may be TRBD1 (6 bases). V was clipped by 11 bases and J by 0 bases, with 10 bases between them. The length of the CDR3 is 13 residues. Germline CDR1 is MNHNY and CDR2 is SVGAGI (reference sequence). The CDR3 DNA reads as TGTGCCGGGGGCTCCCCGAACACCGGGGAGCTGTTTTTT. Its protein is CAGGSPNTGELFF.

This clonotype was counted a few times. The chain couples TRBV7-9 to TRBJ2-7, with TRBD2 identical over 8 bases. This CDR3 region has 14 residues. Germline V gives CDR1 SEHNR, CDR2 FQNEAQ (reference sequence). The V segment lost 6 bases and the J segment 0 bases; nucleotides outside the gene matches: 4. The CDR3, as DNA: TGTGCCAGCAGTCGACTAGCGAGCTCCTACGAGCAGTACTTC. It yields the protein CASSRLASSYEQYF.

This clonotype was seen a few times. J is TRBJ2-7 and V is TRBV20-1; 9 nucleotides match TRBD1. Germline trimming cut 6 bases from V and 1 base from J; bases unmatched to any gene: 7. CDR1 is DFQATT and CDR2 is SNEGSKA in the germline V gene (reference sequence). The length of the CDR3 is 14 residues. CDR3 protein: CSATGTGSSYEQYF. CDR3 DNA: TGCAGTGCAACCGGGACAGGGTCTTCCTACGAGCAGTACTTC.

The gene calls are TRBV29-1 and TRBJ1-2; D remains unclear. The germline gives CDR1 SQVTM, CDR2 ANQGSEA. This CDR3 has 12 amino acids. Trimming took off 8 bases at V and 3 bases at J, with 13 bases between the two ends. The CDR3 nucleotides are TGCAGCCAAGTCGGCAGAGACTATGGCTACACCTTC. It yields the protein CSQVGRDYGYTF.

Notes on this clonotype: A much larger clonotype is one base distant, so this may be a read error. The V call is TRBV10-3, the J call TRBJ2-5, with D possibly being TRBD2 (5 bases). The CDR3 length is 13 residues. Per germline, CDR1 ENHRY and CDR2 SYGVKD. V lost 4 bases and J 7 bases, leaving 13 bases between the germline ends. CDR3 DNA: TGTGCCATCAGTGGATCAGGAGGAGGGACCCAGTACTTC. It yields the protein CAISGSGGGTQYF.

With regard to this clonotype: Being one base from a much bigger clone, this may be a read error. This chain links TRBV6-1 with TRBJ1-2; TRBD1 agrees at 7 bases. Germline V lookup: CDR1 MNHNS, CDR2 SASEGT. This CDR3 is 13 amino acids long. The CDR3 loop is CASSADRHYRYTF. CDR3 DNA sequence: TGTGCCAGCAGCGCGGACAGGCACTATCGCTACACCTTC.

V and J are TRBV7-9 and TRBJ2-7, with 8 bases matching TRBD2. Trimming at V came to 6 bases and at J to 5 bases, leaving 9 bases not matched to a gene. In germline, CDR1 is SEHNR, CDR2 FQNEAQ (reference sequence). This CDR3 spans 14 amino acids. This chain's CDR3 is CASRLGGARDEQYF. Here the CDR3 DNA reads TGTGCCAGCAGACTCGGGGGGGCTCGGGACGAGCAGTACTTC.

This rearrangement joins TRBV4-3 to TRBJ1-1, with D perhaps TRBD1 (5 bases). Between the trimmed V and J ends, which lost 4 bases and 11 bases, there was a span of 14 bases. The CDR3 runs 12 residues. CDR1 LGHNA and CDR2 YSLEER come from the germline V gene. In DNA form, the CDR3 reads TGCGCCAGCAGCCGGGCCGGGGGAGTGGCTTTCTTT. Protein: CASSRAGGVAFF.

The J gene is TRBJ2-7, the V gene TRBV7-9, with 8 nucleotides matching TRBD1. V lost 10 bases, J lost 3 bases, and 8 bases stayed unmatched. Germline CDR1 and CDR2: SEHNR and FQNEAQ (reference sequence). This CDR3 is 13 amino acids long. The CDR3 coding sequence is TGTGCCACCCGACGGGACAGGAACTACGAGCAGTACTTC. Protein sequence: CATRRDRNYEQYF.

The chain recombines TRBV18 with TRBJ1-3; TRBD1 matches 10 bases. V was pared by 4 bases and J by 3 bases, with 6 bases of the junction left unmatched. This CDR3 is built from 16 residues. Germline lookup yields CDR1 KGHSH and CDR2 LQKENI. As DNA, the CDR3 is TGTGCCAGCTCACGAGACAGGGGGCACAGTGGAAACACCATATATTTT. Amino acids: CASSRDRGHSGNTIYF.